The clone carrying this T cell receptor (beta chain) was recorded a few times. Its antigen is undetermined. The data originate from a study of early T cells in non-severe SARS-CoV-2 infection. Study-level information: Unsorted whole-blood RNA was sequenced in bulk, leaving chains unpaired. The study's findings and limits: Matches to VDJdb favored anti-spike CD8 responses and missed private and CD4 specificities.

Attachment of unique molecular identifiers to individual cDNA molecules was performed. TCRdb passed the 5' RACE reads through MiXCR, listing each CDR3 protein once. The table has about 94,000 distinct CDR3 sequences, around 14% seen once; the top ten hold about 2.3%. This clonotype was sampled from an adult who was a healthcare worker with PCR-confirmed SARS-CoV-2 infection or an uninfected control (not recorded which). The source material was whole blood.

In nucleotides, the CDR3 is TGTGCCAGCAGCTTAGCGGGACCGTTGAACACTGAAGCTTTCTTT. As protein: CASSLAGPLNTEAFF. This chain connects TRBV11-2 to TRBJ1-1, with a weak D call TRBD1 (5 bases). Trimming stripped 1 base from V and 0 bases from J, with 9 bases between. Germline lookup yields CDR1 SGHAT and CDR2 FQNNGV. This CDR3 spans 15 amino acids.